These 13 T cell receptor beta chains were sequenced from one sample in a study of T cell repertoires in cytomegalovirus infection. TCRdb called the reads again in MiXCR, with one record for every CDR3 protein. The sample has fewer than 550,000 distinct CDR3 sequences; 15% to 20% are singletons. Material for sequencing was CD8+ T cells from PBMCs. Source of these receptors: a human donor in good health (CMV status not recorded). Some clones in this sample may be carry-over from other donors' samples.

DNA for the CDR3: TGTGCCAGCAGCGTAGAGGGGCAGCAAGATACGCAGTATTTT. Protein product: CASSVEGQQDTQYF. The chain has TRBV9 and TRBJ2-3; D is possibly TRBD1 (5 bases). Trimming cost V 0 bases and J 5 bases, with 10 bases left between them. The CDR3 spans 14 residues. Germline CDR1 and CDR2: SGDLS and YYNGEE.

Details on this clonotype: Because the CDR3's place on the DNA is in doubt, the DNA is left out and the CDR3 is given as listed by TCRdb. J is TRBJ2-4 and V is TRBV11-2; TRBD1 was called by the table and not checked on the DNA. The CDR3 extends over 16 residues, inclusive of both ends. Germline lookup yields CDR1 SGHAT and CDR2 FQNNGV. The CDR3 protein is CASSLVLVGHGSITYF.

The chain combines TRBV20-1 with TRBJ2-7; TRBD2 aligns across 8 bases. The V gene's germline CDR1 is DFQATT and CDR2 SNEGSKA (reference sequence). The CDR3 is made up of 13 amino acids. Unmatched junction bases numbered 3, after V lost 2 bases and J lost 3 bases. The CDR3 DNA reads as TGCAGTGCTAGATCCGGGGGGGTCTACGAGCAGTACTTC. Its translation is CSARSGGVYEQYF.

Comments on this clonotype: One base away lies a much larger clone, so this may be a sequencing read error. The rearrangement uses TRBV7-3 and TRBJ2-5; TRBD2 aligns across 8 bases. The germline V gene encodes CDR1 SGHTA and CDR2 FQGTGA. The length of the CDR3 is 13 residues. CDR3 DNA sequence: TGTGCCAGCAGCCCCCCAGCGGGGGAGACCCAGGACTTC. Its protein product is CASSPPAGETQDF.

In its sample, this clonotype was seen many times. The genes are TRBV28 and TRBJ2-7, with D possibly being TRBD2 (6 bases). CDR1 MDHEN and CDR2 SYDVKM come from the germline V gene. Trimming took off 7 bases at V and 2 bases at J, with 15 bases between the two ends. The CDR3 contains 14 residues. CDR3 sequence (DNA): TGTGCCAGCACCTATACCGGGACTCCCTACGAGCAGTACTTC. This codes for CASTYTGTPYEQYF.

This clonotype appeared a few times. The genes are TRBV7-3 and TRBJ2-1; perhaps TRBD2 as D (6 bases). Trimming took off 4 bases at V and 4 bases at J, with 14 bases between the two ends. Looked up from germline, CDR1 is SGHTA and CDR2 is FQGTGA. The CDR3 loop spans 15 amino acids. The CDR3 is CASSSVGGIYNEQFF. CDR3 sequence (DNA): TGTGCCAGCAGCTCGGTCGGCGGGATTTACAATGAGCAGTTCTTC.

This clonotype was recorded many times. This CDR3 reads CASSELAGGSYEQYF. The CDR3 nucleotides are TGTGCCAGCAGCGAACTAGCGGGCGGGTCCTACGAGCAGTACTTC. The chain is built from TRBV7-2 and TRBJ2-7, with 9 bases that match TRBD2. The CDR3 length is 15 residues. Unmatched junction bases numbered 6, after V lost 5 bases and J lost 1 base. The germline V gene encodes CDR1 SGHTA and CDR2 FQGNSA.

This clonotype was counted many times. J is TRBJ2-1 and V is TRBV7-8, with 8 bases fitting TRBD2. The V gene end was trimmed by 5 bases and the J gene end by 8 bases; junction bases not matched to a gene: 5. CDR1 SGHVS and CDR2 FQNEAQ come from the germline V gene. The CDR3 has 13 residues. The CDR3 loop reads CASSHGRVDEQFF. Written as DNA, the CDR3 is TGTGCCAGCAGCCACGGGAGGGTCGATGAGCAGTTCTTC.

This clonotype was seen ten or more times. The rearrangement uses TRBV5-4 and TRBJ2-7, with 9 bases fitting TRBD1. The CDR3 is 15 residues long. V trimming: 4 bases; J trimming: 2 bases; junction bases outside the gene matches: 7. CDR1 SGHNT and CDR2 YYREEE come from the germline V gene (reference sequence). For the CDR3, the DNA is TGTGCCAGCAGCCCGGACAGGGGAGGGCCCTACGAGCAGTACTTC. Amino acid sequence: CASSPDRGGPYEQYF.

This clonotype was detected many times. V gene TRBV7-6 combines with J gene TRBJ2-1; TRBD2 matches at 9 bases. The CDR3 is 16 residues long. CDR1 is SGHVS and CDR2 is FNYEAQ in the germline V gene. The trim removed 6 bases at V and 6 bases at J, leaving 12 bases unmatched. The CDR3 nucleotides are TGTGCCAGCAGGCCTACTCTAGCGGGAACCAGCAATGAGCAGTTCTTC. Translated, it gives CASRPTLAGTSNEQFF.

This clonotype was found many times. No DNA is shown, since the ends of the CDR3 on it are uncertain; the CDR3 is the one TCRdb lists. The CDR3 loop is CASIVGGGAQMYF. V and J are TRBV11-2 and TRBJ2-7; TRBD1 is the table's D call, not checked against the DNA. The CDR3 spans 13 residues, counting both ends. Per germline, CDR1 SGHAT and CDR2 FQNNGV.

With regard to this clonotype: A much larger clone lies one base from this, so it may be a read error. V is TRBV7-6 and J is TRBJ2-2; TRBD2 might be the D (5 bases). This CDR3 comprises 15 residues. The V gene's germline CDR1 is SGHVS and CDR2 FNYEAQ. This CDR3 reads CASSRRTENTGVLFF. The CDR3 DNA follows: TGTGCCAGCAGCCGCCGGACGGAGAACACCGGGGTGCTGTTTTTT.

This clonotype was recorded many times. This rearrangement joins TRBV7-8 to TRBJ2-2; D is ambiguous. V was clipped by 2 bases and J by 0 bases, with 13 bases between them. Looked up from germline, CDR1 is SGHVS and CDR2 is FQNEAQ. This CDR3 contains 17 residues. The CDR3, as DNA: TGTGCCAGCAGCTTATTCCCTCTAAGCGCGAACACCGGGGAGCTGTTTTTT. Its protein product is CASSLFPLSANTGELFF.